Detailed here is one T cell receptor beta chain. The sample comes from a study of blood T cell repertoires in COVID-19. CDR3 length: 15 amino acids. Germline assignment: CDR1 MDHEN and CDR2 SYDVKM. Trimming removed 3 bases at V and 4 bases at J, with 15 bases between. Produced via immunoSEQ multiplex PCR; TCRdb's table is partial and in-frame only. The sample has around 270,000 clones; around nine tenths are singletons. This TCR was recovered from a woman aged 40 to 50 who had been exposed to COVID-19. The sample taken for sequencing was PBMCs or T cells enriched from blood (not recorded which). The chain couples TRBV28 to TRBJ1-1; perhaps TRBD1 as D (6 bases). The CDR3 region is CASSFRGARGTEAFF. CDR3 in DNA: TGTGCCAGCAGTTTTCGGGGGGCGCGGGGCACTGAAGCTTTCTTT.